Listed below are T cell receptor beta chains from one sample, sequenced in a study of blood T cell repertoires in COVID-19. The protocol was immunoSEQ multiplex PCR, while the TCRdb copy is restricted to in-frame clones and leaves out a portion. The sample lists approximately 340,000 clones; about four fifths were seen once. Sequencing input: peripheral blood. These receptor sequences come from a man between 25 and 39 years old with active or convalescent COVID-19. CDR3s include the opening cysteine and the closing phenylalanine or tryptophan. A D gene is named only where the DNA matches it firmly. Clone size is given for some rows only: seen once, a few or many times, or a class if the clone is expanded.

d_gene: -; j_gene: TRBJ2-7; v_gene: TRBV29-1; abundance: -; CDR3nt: TGCAGCGTTAGGACGGACAGAAGGTACGAGCAGTACTTC; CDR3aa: CSVRTDRRYEQYF
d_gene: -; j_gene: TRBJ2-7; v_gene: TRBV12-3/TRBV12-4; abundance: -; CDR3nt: TGTGCCAGCAGTTTAAGCCCCAACTACGAGCAGTACTTC; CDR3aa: CASSLSPNYEQYF
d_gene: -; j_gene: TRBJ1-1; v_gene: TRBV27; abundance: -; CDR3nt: TGTGCCAGCAGGTTTACGGTGAACACTGAAGCTTTCTTT; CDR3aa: CASRFTVNTEAFF
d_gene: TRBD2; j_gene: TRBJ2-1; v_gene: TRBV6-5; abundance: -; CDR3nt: TGTGCCAGCAGTTACTCTGAGCGGGAGTATTACAATGAGCAGTTCTTC; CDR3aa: CASSYSEREYYNEQFF
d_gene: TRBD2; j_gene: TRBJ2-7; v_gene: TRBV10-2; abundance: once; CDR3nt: TGCGCCAGCAGGGAAGGCGGGGGGGAATGGAGCGAGCAGTACTTC; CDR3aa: CASREGGGEWSEQYF
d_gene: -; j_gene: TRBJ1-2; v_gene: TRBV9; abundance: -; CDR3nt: TGTGCCAGCAGCGTAGCTCCAGACAGCTATAACTATGGCTACACCTTC; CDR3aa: CASSVAPDSYNYGYTF
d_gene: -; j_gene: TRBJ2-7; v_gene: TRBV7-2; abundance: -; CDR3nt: TGTGCCAGCAGCACGCGGGGAACCTACGAGCAGTACTTC; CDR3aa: CASSTRGTYEQYF
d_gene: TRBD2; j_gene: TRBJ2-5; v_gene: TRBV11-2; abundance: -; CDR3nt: TGTGCCAGCAGCTTAGATTTTGTCGGGGGGATACAAGAGACCCAGTACTTC; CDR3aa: CASSLDFVGGIQETQYF
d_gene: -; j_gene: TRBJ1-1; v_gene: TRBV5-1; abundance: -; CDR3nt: TGCGCCAGCAGCCGCGGCGATATGAACACTGAAGCTTTCTTT; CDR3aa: CASSRGDMNTEAFF
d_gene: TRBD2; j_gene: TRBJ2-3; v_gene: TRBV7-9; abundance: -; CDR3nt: TGTGCCAGCAGCCCCCAGAGCGGGAGGACCACAGATACGCAGTATTTT; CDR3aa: CASSPQSGRTTDTQYF
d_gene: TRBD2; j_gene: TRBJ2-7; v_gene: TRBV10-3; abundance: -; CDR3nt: TGTGCCATCAGAGCTACCGGGACTAGCGGGGGGGTTGAACAGTACTTC; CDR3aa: CAIRATGTSGGVEQYF
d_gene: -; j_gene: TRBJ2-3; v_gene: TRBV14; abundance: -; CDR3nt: TGTGCCAGCAGCCAAGTGTGGGCAATCACAGATACGCAGTATTTT; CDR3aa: CASSQVWAITDTQYF
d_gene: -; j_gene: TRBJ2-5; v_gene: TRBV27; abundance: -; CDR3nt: TGTGCCAGCAGTTCCCGCGGACTTTCGGAGGGGGAGACCCAGTACTTC; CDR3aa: CASSSRGLSEGETQYF
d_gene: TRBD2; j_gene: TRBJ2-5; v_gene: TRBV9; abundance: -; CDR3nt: TGTGCCAGCAGCGACGGGACTAAAGAGACCCAGTACTTC; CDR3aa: CASSDGTKETQYF
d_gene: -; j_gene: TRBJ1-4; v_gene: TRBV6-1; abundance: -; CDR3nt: TGTGCCAGCAGTGATCGAAGGGGCGCGACTGAAAAACTGTTTTTT; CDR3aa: CASSDRRGATEKLFF
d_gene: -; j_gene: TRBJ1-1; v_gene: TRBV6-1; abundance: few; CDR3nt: TGTGCCAGCAGTGAACAACCTCAGACTGAAGCTTTCTTT; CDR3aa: CASSEQPQTEAFF
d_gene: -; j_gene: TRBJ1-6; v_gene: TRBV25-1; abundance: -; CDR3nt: TGTGCCAGCAGTGGGTCCGGGAGGAGTAATTCACCCCTCCACTTT; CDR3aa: CASSGSGRSNSPLHF
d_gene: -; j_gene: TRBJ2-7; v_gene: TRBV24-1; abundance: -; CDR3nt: TGTGCCACCAGTGATAAGGGGCGACACTACGAGCAGTACTTC; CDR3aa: CATSDKGRHYEQYF
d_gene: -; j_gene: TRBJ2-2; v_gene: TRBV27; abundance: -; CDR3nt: TGTGCCAGCAGGGTGTCGGGAATCGGGGAGCTGTTTTTT; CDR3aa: CASRVSGIGELFF
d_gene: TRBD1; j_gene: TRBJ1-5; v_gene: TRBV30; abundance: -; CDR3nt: TGTGCCTGGTCCCCAGGGGGCAGACAGGGGAATCAGCCCCAGCATTTT; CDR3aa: CAWSPGGRQGNQPQHF
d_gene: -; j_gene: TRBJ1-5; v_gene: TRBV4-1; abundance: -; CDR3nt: TGCGCCAGCAGCCAAGAAGGGGGGGCGCATCAGCCCCAGCATTTT; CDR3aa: CASSQEGGAHQPQHF
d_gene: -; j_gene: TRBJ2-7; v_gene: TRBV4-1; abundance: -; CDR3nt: TGCGCCAGCAGCCAATCCCGGGGGGCCGGGAACGAGCAGTACTTC; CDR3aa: CASSQSRGAGNEQYF
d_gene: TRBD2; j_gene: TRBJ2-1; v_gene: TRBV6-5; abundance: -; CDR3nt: TGTGCCAGCAGTACCCTAGCGGGGGGAAACCATGAGCAGTTCTTC; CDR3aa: CASSTLAGGNHEQFF
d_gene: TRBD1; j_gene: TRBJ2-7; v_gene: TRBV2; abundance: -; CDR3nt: TGTGCCAGCAGCGGTACAGGGGATTACGAGCAGTACTTC; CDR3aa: CASSGTGDYEQYF
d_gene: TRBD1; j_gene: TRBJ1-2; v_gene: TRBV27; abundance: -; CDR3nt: TGTGCCAGCAGTCCCATCGGACAGGTTTCCTATGGCTACACCTTC; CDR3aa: CASSPIGQVSYGYTF
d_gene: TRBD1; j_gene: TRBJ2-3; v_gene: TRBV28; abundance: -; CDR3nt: TGTGCCAGCAGACCCCAGGGGGCGAGGGATACGCAGTATTTT; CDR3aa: CASRPQGARDTQYF
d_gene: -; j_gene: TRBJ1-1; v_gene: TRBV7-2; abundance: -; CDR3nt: TGTGCCAGCATACAGGGATCCACTGAAGCTTTCTTT; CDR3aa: CASIQGSTEAFF
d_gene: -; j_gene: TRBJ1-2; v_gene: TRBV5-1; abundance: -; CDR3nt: TGCGCCAGCAGCTGGGAAGGGGACTATGGCTACACCTTC; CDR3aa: CASSWEGDYGYTF
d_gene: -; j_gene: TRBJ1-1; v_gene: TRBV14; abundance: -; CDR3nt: TGTGCCAGCAGCCGAGCCCTCTCAGGTGAAGCTTTCTTT; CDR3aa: CASSRALSGEAFF
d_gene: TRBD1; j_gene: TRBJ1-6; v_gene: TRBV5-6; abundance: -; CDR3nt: TGTGCCAGCAGCCGAGAGACAGGGTCAAGCAATTCACCCCTCCACTTT; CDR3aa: CASSRETGSSNSPLHF
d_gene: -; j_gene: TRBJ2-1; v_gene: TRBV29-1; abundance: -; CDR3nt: TGCAGCGTTGTTGTTAGGAGCTCCTACAATGAGCAGTTCTTC; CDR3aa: CSVVVRSSYNEQFF
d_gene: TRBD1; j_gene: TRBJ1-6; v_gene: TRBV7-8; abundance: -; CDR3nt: TGTGCCAGCAGAGATCCTGGACAGGGGGCCTTGAATTCACCCCTCCACTTT; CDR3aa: CASRDPGQGALNSPLHF
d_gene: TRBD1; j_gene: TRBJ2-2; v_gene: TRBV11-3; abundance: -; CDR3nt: TGTGCCAGCAGCCACAGGGGGCCGGGCACCGGGGAGCTGTTTTTT; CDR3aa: CASSHRGPGTGELFF
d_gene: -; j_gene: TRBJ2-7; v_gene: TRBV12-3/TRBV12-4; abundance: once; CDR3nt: TGTGCCAGCACCCTGGGCCGCGCCTACGAGCAGTACTTC; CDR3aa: CASTLGRAYEQYF
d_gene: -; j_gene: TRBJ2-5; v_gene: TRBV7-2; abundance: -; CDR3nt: TGTGCCAGCAGTCCCCCTTCGGAGACCCAGTACTTC; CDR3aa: CASSPPSETQYF
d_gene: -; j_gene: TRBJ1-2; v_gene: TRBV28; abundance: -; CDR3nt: TGTGCCAGCAGTTTGTACAGGGTAGACGGCTACACCTTC; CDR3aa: CASSLYRVDGYTF
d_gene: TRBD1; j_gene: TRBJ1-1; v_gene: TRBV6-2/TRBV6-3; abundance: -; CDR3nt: TGTGCCAGCAGCTTAGCCGGGACAGGGAAAAGAGCTTTCTTT; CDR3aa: CASSLAGTGKRAFF
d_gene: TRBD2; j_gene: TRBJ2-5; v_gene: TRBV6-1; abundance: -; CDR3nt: TGTGCCAGCAGTGAAGGGACTAGCGGGGGAGGCATGGAGACCCAGTACTTC; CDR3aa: CASSEGTSGGGMETQYF
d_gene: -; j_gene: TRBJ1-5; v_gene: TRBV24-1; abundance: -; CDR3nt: TGTGCCACCAGTGATTTTTCAGGGAAACAGCCCCAGCATTTT; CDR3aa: CATSDFSGKQPQHF
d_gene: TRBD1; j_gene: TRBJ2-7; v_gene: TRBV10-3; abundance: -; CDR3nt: TGTGCCATCAGTGAGATATTGACAGGGGTGATATCCTACGAGCAGTACTTC; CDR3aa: CAISEILTGVISYEQYF
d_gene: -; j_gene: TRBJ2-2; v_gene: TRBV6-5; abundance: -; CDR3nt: TGTGCCAGCAGTTCCCGGGGTGGGGCCGGGGAGCTGTTTTTT; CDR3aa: CASSSRGGAGELFF
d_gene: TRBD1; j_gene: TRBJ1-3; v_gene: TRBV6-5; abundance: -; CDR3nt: TGTGCCAGCAGGCCACAATGGGACAGGGGAAACACCATATATTTT; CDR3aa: CASRPQWDRGNTIYF
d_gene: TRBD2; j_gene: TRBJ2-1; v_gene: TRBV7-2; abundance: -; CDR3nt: TGTGCCAGCAGCTCTACTAGCGGGAAGTTAAATGAGCAGTTCTTC; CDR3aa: CASSSTSGKLNEQFF
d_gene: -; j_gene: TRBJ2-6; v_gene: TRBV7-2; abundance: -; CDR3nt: TGTGCCAGCAGCTCCCAGGGGGGGGCCAACGTCCTGACTTTC; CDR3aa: CASSSQGGANVLTF
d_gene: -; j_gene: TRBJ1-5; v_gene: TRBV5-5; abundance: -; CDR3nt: TGTGCCAGCAGCTTGGGTAACTCAATTGATCAGCCCCAGCATTTT; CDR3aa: CASSLGNSIDQPQHF
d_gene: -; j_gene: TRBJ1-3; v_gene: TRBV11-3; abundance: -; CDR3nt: TGTGCCAGCAGCGGTCTGGAAGGGGTAACTGGAAACACCATATATTTT; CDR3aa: CASSGLEGVTGNTIYF
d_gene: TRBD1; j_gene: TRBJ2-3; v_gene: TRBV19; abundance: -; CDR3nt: TGTGCCAGTAGTATGCCCTGGACAGGGGCAAGGGATACGCAGTATTTT; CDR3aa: CASSMPWTGARDTQYF
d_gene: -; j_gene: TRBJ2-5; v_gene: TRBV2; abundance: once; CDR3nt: TGTGTCGGTTCTCAGGGGGGTCAAGAGACCCAGTACTTC; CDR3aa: CVGSQGGQETQYF
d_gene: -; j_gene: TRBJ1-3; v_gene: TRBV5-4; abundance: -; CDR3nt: TGTGCCAGCAGCTTGGGGGGGGAAAACACCATATATTTT; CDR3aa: CASSLGGENTIYF
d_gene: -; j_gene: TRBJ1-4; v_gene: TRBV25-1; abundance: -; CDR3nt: TGTGCCAGCGCGCGGGCTGCAACTAATGAAAAACTGTTTTTT; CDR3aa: CASARAATNEKLFF